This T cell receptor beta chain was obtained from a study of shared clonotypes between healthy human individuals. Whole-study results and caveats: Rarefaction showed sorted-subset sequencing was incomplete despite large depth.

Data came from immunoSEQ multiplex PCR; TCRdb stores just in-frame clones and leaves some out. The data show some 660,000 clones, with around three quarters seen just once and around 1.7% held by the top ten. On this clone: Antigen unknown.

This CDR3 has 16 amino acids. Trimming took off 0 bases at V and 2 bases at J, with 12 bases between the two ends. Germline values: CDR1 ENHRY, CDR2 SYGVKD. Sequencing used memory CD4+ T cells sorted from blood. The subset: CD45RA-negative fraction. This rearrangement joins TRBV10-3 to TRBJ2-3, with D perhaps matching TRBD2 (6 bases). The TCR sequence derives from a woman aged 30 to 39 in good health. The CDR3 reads CAISESPGTHTDTQYF. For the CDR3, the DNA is TGTGCCATCAGTGAGTCCCCGGGGACTCACACAGATACGCAGTATTTT.